These T cell receptor beta chains were read from a single sample in a study of T cells in narcolepsy. Repertoires were generated with immunoSEQ multiplex PCR, while TCRdb's copy carries only in-frame clones and drops some. This table has 15,000 to 20,000 clones, 85% to 90% appearing once. The sample comprised memory (CD45RA-) CD4+ T cells from blood. The receptors shown here come from a human donor in good health. Both conserved end residues are part of each CDR3. A D gene is named only where the DNA matches it firmly. The size field is filled for only some rows; it gives once, few, many or a size class.

v_gene: TRBV10-1
j_gene: TRBJ1-1
abundance: -
d_gene: -
CDR3aa: CASSEGRRKGEAFF
CDR3nt: TGCGCCAGCAGTGAGGGTCGGAGGAAGGGTGAAGCTTTCTTT

v_gene: TRBV6-1
j_gene: TRBJ1-2
abundance: -
d_gene: -
CDR3aa: CASSDRRWGYTF
CDR3nt: TGTGCCAGCAGTGACAGGAGATGGGGCTACACCTTC

v_gene: TRBV10-3
j_gene: TRBJ1-2
abundance: -
d_gene: -
CDR3aa: CAISESYGYTF
CDR3nt: TGTGCCATCAGTGAATCATATGGCTACACCTTC

v_gene: TRBV2
j_gene: TRBJ2-1
abundance: -
d_gene: TRBD2
CDR3aa: CASSELAGVQFF
CDR3nt: TGTGCCAGCAGTGAACTAGCGGGGGTGCAGTTCTTC

v_gene: TRBV6-1
j_gene: TRBJ2-3
abundance: -
d_gene: TRBD1
CDR3aa: CASSSGQLTDTQYF
CDR3nt: TGTGCCAGCAGTTCGGGACAGCTGACAGATACGCAGTATTTT

v_gene: TRBV5-4
j_gene: TRBJ2-2
abundance: -
d_gene: TRBD2
CDR3aa: CASSWAGTSFIGELFF
CDR3nt: TGTGCCAGCAGCTGGGCCGGGACTAGTTTTATCGGGGAGCTGTTTTTT

v_gene: TRBV11-2
j_gene: TRBJ2-1
abundance: -
d_gene: -
CDR3aa: CASSPLGGDDEQFF
CDR3nt: TGTGCCAGCAGCCCACTAGGCGGGGACGATGAGCAGTTCTTC

v_gene: TRBV6-1
j_gene: TRBJ1-1
abundance: few
d_gene: -
CDR3aa: CASSEGWGQVSFF
CDR3nt: TGTGCCAGCAGTGAAGGTTGGGGGCAGGTTTCTTTCTTT

v_gene: TRBV7-2
j_gene: TRBJ2-1
abundance: -
d_gene: -
CDR3aa: CASSLEGMSYNEQFF
CDR3nt: TGTGCCAGCAGCTTAGAAGGCATGTCCTACAATGAGCAGTTCTTC

v_gene: TRBV2
j_gene: TRBJ2-5
abundance: -
d_gene: TRBD1
CDR3aa: CASSQQGALQETQYF
CDR3nt: TGTGCCAGCAGTCAACAGGGGGCCCTCCAAGAGACCCAGTACTTC

v_gene: TRBV7-2
j_gene: TRBJ1-4
abundance: -
d_gene: -
CDR3aa: CASSFAGAGGTEKLFF
CDR3nt: TGTGCCAGCAGCTTCGCCGGAGCGGGGGGTACTGAAAAACTGTTTTTT

v_gene: TRBV5-4
j_gene: TRBJ1-2
abundance: -
d_gene: -
CDR3aa: CASSIDRSYGYTF
CDR3nt: TGTGCCAGCAGCATAGACAGGAGCTATGGCTACACCTTC

v_gene: TRBV29-1
j_gene: TRBJ2-1
abundance: -
d_gene: TRBD2
CDR3aa: CSVGKRGLAGSDGQFF
CDR3nt: TGCAGCGTTGGAAAGCGGGGACTAGCGGGATCTGATGGGCAGTTCTTC

v_gene: TRBV5-4
j_gene: TRBJ1-2
abundance: -
d_gene: -
CDR3aa: CASSQEGYGGYTF
CDR3nt: TGTGCCAGCAGCCAGGAGGGATATGGTGGCTACACCTTC

v_gene: TRBV4-2
j_gene: TRBJ1-1
abundance: once
d_gene: -
CDR3aa: CASSPVGTTSPNTEAFF
CDR3nt: TGTGCCAGCAGCCCCGTGGGGACCACATCCCCGAACACTGAAGCTTTCTTT

v_gene: TRBV19
j_gene: TRBJ2-1
abundance: -
d_gene: -
CDR3aa: CASSTGTAIEQFF
CDR3nt: TGTGCCAGTAGTACCGGGACGGCAATAGAGCAGTTCTTC

v_gene: TRBV9
j_gene: TRBJ2-2
abundance: -
d_gene: -
CDR3aa: CASSVVQAGNTGELFF
CDR3nt: TGTGCCAGCAGCGTAGTTCAAGCGGGGAACACCGGGGAGCTGTTTTTT

v_gene: TRBV5-5
j_gene: TRBJ1-1
abundance: -
d_gene: -
CDR3aa: CASGRVNTEAFF
CDR3nt: TGTGCCAGCGGTCGGGTGAACACTGAAGCTTTCTTT

v_gene: TRBV5-3
j_gene: TRBJ2-7
abundance: -
d_gene: -
CDR3aa: CARSLVRFSYEQYF
CDR3nt: TGTGCCAGAAGCTTGGTACGTTTCTCCTACGAGCAGTACTTC

v_gene: TRBV7-9
j_gene: TRBJ1-2
abundance: -
d_gene: TRBD1
CDR3aa: CASSPDRGYGYTF
CDR3nt: TGTGCCAGCAGTCCCGACAGGGGCTATGGCTACACCTTC

v_gene: TRBV5-1
j_gene: TRBJ1-4
abundance: -
d_gene: TRBD1
CDR3aa: CASSLRGQGYEKLFF
CDR3nt: TGCGCCAGCAGCCTCCGGGGACAGGGTTACGAAAAACTGTTTTTT

v_gene: TRBV7-2
j_gene: TRBJ1-3
abundance: -
d_gene: -
CDR3aa: CASSLAGGLSGNTIYF
CDR3nt: TGTGCCAGCAGCTTAGCGGGGGGGCTCTCTGGAAACACCATATATTTT

v_gene: TRBV27
j_gene: TRBJ2-3
abundance: -
d_gene: -
CDR3aa: CASRSRAVFSTDTQYF
CDR3nt: TGTGCCAGCAGATCTCGTGCCGTGTTCAGCACAGATACGCAGTATTTT

v_gene: TRBV6-5
j_gene: TRBJ1-5
abundance: -
d_gene: TRBD1
CDR3aa: CATGTGIRNQPQHF
CDR3nt: TGTGCCACCGGGACAGGGATTCGCAATCAGCCCCAGCATTTT

v_gene: TRBV7-2
j_gene: TRBJ1-1
abundance: -
d_gene: -
CDR3aa: CASSLRGMNTEAFF
CDR3nt: TGTGCCAGCAGCTTAAGGGGCATGAACACTGAAGCTTTCTTT

v_gene: TRBV4-2
j_gene: TRBJ2-1
abundance: -
d_gene: TRBD2
CDR3aa: CASCVGGGYNEQFF
CDR3nt: TGTGCCAGCTGCGTCGGGGGAGGGTACAATGAGCAGTTCTTC

v_gene: TRBV6-1
j_gene: TRBJ1-5
abundance: -
d_gene: -
CDR3aa: CASSDLAGGRGMNQPQHF
CDR3nt: TGTGCCAGCAGTGACCTCGCCGGGGGAAGGGGTATGAATCAGCCCCAGCATTTT

v_gene: TRBV6-6
j_gene: TRBJ2-1
abundance: -
d_gene: TRBD1
CDR3aa: CASQKGQVLYNEQFF
CDR3nt: TGTGCCAGCCAGAAAGGACAGGTGTTGTACAATGAGCAGTTCTTC

v_gene: TRBV6-1
j_gene: TRBJ2-7
abundance: -
d_gene: TRBD2
CDR3aa: CASSIRLAGVVEQYF
CDR3nt: TGTGCCAGCAGTATCCGCCTAGCGGGAGTCGTCGAGCAGTACTTC

v_gene: TRBV5-1
j_gene: TRBJ2-7
abundance: -
d_gene: TRBD2
CDR3aa: CASSTGGAGETDEQYF
CDR3nt: TGCGCCAGCAGCACCGGGGGAGCGGGAGAAACGGACGAGCAGTACTTC

v_gene: TRBV7-2
j_gene: TRBJ2-1
abundance: -
d_gene: TRBD2
CDR3aa: CASSFTSGASIYNEQFF
CDR3nt: TGTGCCAGCAGCTTTACTAGCGGAGCATCTATTTACAATGAGCAGTTCTTC

v_gene: TRBV5-4
j_gene: TRBJ1-1
abundance: -
d_gene: -
CDR3aa: CASSLIGRGLMNTEAFF
CDR3nt: TGTGCCAGCAGCTTGATTGGCAGGGGCCTGATGAACACTGAAGCTTTCTTT

v_gene: TRBV2
j_gene: TRBJ1-1
abundance: -
d_gene: -
CDR3aa: CASNTGFTEAFF
CDR3nt: TGTGCCAGCAACACAGGGTTTACTGAAGCTTTCTTT

v_gene: TRBV11-3
j_gene: TRBJ1-2
abundance: -
d_gene: TRBD1
CDR3aa: CASSHRQGNYGYTF
CDR3nt: TGTGCCAGCAGCCATCGACAGGGAAACTATGGCTACACCTTC

v_gene: TRBV19
j_gene: TRBJ2-5
abundance: few
d_gene: -
CDR3aa: CASKDGEAGTGETQYF
CDR3nt: TGTGCCAGTAAAGATGGGGAGGCGGGGACTGGGGAGACCCAGTACTTC

v_gene: TRBV19
j_gene: TRBJ2-5
abundance: -
d_gene: TRBD2
CDR3aa: CASSTYGRGQETQYF
CDR3nt: TGTGCCAGTAGTACCTACGGGAGGGGGCAAGAGACCCAGTACTTC

v_gene: TRBV11-2
j_gene: TRBJ2-7
abundance: -
d_gene: -
CDR3aa: CASSILGEQYF
CDR3nt: TGTGCCAGCAGCATTTTGGGGGAGCAGTACTTC

v_gene: TRBV19
j_gene: TRBJ2-5
abundance: -
d_gene: -
CDR3aa: CASSPRRGRSETQYF
CDR3nt: TGTGCCAGTAGTCCGCGCAGGGGAAGGTCAGAGACCCAGTACTTC

v_gene: TRBV6-6
j_gene: TRBJ1-5
abundance: -
d_gene: -
CDR3aa: CATQPYRGNQPQHF
CDR3nt: TGTGCCACCCAACCCTACAGGGGCAATCAGCCCCAGCATTTT

v_gene: TRBV5-1
j_gene: TRBJ1-1
abundance: -
d_gene: -
CDR3aa: CASSSQGSTEAFF
CDR3nt: TGCGCCAGCAGCTCCCAGGGGAGCACTGAAGCTTTCTTT

v_gene: TRBV6-1
j_gene: TRBJ1-1
abundance: -
d_gene: -
CDR3aa: CASSDKGYGDEAFF
CDR3nt: TGTGCCAGCAGTGACAAGGGGTACGGAGATGAAGCTTTCTTT

v_gene: TRBV5-1
j_gene: TRBJ1-1
abundance: -
d_gene: -
CDR3aa: CASSLITGTSTEAFF
CDR3nt: TGCGCCAGCAGCTTGATAACAGGTACGAGCACTGAAGCTTTCTTT

v_gene: TRBV9
j_gene: TRBJ1-1
abundance: -
d_gene: -
CDR3aa: CASSGGTLGDTEAFF
CDR3nt: TGTGCCAGCAGCGGGGGGACCCTTGGGGACACTGAAGCTTTCTTT

v_gene: TRBV7-2
j_gene: TRBJ2-5
abundance: -
d_gene: -
CDR3aa: CASTAYQETQYF
CDR3nt: TGTGCCAGTACAGCGTACCAAGAGACCCAGTACTTC

v_gene: TRBV19
j_gene: TRBJ2-5
abundance: -
d_gene: TRBD2
CDR3aa: CASSIGLAGGVETQYF
CDR3nt: TGTGCCAGTAGTATAGGACTAGCGGGAGGGGTGGAGACCCAGTACTTC

v_gene: TRBV7-8
j_gene: TRBJ2-1
abundance: -
d_gene: -
CDR3aa: CASSPATSSYNEQFF
CDR3nt: TGTGCCAGCAGCCCAGCGACTAGCTCCTACAATGAGCAGTTCTTC

v_gene: TRBV27
j_gene: TRBJ2-7
abundance: -
d_gene: -
CDR3aa: CASSLFGTASYEQYF
CDR3nt: TGTGCCAGCAGTTTATTTGGGACGGCCTCCTACGAGCAGTACTTC

v_gene: TRBV11-2
j_gene: TRBJ1-5
abundance: -
d_gene: -
CDR3aa: CASSLGSGRNQPQHF
CDR3nt: TGTGCCAGCAGCTTAGGGTCAGGGCGGAACCAGCCCCAGCATTTT

v_gene: TRBV10-3
j_gene: TRBJ2-1
abundance: -
d_gene: -
CDR3aa: CAIKVEATYNEQFF
CDR3nt: TGTGCCATCAAGGTAGAGGCCACCTACAATGAGCAGTTCTTC

v_gene: TRBV2
j_gene: TRBJ2-7
abundance: -
d_gene: TRBD2
CDR3aa: CASSRLAGGPHEQYF
CDR3nt: TGTGCCAGCAGCCGACTAGCGGGGGGGCCCCACGAGCAGTACTTC

v_gene: TRBV4-1
j_gene: TRBJ2-7
abundance: once
d_gene: TRBD1
CDR3aa: CASSRDSTYEQYF
CDR3nt: TGCGCCAGCAGCCGGGACAGCACCTACGAGCAGTACTTC

v_gene: TRBV6-1
j_gene: TRBJ2-2
abundance: -
d_gene: TRBD2
CDR3aa: CASTSSGGAGGELFF
CDR3nt: TGTGCCAGCACTTCTAGCGGGGGGGCTGGCGGGGAGCTGTTTTTT

v_gene: TRBV10-1
j_gene: TRBJ2-5
abundance: -
d_gene: TRBD2
CDR3aa: CASSERTSGGRETQYF
CDR3nt: TGCGCCAGCAGTGAACGGACTAGCGGGGGGCGTGAGACCCAGTACTTC

v_gene: TRBV5-1
j_gene: TRBJ1-5
abundance: -
d_gene: -
CDR3aa: CASSLGGAGNQPQHF
CDR3nt: TGCGCCAGCAGCTTGGGGGGCGCGGGCAATCAGCCCCAGCATTTT

v_gene: TRBV19
j_gene: TRBJ1-1
abundance: -
d_gene: -
CDR3aa: CASSNRRGDEAFF
CDR3nt: TGTGCCAGTAGTAACCGACGGGGGGATGAAGCTTTCTTT